This T cell receptor (beta chain) originates from a study of T cell responses to AZD1222 COVID-19 vaccine. Study conclusions and caveats: Repertoires in all cases were sampled only once the peak T cell response had passed.

Data came from immunoSEQ multiplex PCR; TCRdb stores just in-frame clones and leaves some out. The table shows fewer than 110,000 clones, with approximately 90% occurring only once. On this clone: What it recognizes is unknown.

The clonotype originates from an adult in good health. The input for sequencing was peripheral blood, taken on day 0 of AZD1222 vaccination.

The CDR3 protein is CASGLVLPGMNTEAFF. CDR3 in DNA: TGTGCTAGTGGTTTGGTATTGCCAGGAATGAACACTGAAGCTTTCTTT. This chain connects TRBV12-5 to TRBJ1-1; D remains unclear. Trimming stripped 0 bases from V and 0 bases from J, with 11 bases between. The CDR3 is 16 residues long. Germline V gene lookup returns CDR1 LGHNT and CDR2 FRNRAP.